This T cell receptor (beta chain) derives from a study of naive and memory T cell subsets. Findings and limits, study-wide: No ground truth validated the naive and memory repertoire findings.

This clonotype was found a few times. What it binds is not known. Both TRBC1 and TRBC2 were covered by a beta constant-region primer of two equimolar oligonucleotides. Nested alpha and beta constant-region primers with the SP2 primer drove four PCR rounds on ligated cDNA. A 12-nucleotide UMI and the SP2 primer were added to the cDNA 3' end by oligonucleotide ligation. In TCRdb, the UMI-ligation and nested PCR reads were re-called with MiXCR into one record per CDR3 protein. Of some 17,000 distinct CDR3 sequences listed, 8.5% to 9.5% were seen once; the top ten hold roughly 23%. Cells stained for CD3, CD4, CD8, CD45RA and CD27 were sorted into four subsets. The TCR was taken from a human donor in good health. Sequenced: central memory CD8+ T cells from blood.

The CDR3 spells CASSFPFRGDYGYTF. The CDR3 nucleotides read TGTGCCAGCAGCTTTCCGTTTAGGGGCGACTATGGCTACACCTTC. The chain carries TRBV5-6 and TRBJ1-2; D is perhaps TRBD1 (5 bases). CDR1 and CDR2 from the germline V gene are SGHDT and YYEEEE. The CDR3 is 15 residues long. Trimming cost V 2 bases and J 3 bases, with 14 bases left between them.